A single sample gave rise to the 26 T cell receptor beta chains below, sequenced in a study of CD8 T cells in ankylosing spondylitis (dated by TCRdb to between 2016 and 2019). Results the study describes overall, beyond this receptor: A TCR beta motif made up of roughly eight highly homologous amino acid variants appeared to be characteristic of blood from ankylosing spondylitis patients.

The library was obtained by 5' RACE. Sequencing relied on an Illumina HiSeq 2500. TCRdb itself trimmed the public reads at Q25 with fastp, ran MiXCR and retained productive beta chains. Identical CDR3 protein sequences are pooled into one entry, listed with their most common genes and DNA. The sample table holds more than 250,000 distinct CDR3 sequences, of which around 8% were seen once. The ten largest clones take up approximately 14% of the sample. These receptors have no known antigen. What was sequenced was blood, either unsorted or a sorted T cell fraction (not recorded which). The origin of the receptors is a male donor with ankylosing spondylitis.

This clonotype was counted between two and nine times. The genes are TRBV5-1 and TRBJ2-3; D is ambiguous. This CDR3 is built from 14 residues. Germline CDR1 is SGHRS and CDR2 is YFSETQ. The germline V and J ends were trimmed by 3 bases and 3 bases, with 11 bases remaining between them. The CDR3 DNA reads TGCGCCAGCAGCTCCCCTGCACCGACAGATACGCAGTATTTT. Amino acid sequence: CASSSPAPTDTQYF.

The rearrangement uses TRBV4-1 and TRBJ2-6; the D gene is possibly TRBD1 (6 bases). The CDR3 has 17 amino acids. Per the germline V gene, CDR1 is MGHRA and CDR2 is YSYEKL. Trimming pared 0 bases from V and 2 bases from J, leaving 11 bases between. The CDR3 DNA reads TGCGCCAGCAGCCAAGAAATCCCAGGGGCTGGGGCCAACGTCCTGACTTTC. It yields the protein CASSQEIPGAGANVLTF.

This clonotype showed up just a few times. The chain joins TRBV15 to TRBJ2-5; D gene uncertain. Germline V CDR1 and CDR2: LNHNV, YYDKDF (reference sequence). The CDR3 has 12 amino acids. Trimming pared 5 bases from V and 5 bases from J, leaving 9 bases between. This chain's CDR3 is CATSGLGETQYF. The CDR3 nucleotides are TGTGCCACCAGCGGGCTAGGCGAGACCCAGTACTTC.

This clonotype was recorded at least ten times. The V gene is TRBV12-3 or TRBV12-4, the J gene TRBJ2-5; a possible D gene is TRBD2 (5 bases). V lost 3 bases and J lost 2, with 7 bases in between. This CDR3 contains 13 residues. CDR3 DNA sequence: TGTGCCAGCAGTTTTACTAGGCAAGAGACCCAGTACTTC. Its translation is CASSFTRQETQYF.

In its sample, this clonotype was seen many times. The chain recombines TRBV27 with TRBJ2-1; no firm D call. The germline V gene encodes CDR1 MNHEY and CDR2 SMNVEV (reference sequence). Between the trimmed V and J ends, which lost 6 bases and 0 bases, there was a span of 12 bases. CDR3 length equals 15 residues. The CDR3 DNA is TGTGCCAGCAGCCCCGCAGGTAGCTCCTACAATGAGCAGTTCTTC. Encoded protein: CASSPAGSSYNEQFF.

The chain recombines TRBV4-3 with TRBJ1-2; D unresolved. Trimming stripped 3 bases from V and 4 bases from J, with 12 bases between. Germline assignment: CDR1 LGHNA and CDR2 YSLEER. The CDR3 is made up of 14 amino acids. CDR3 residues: CASSQGPAAYGYTF. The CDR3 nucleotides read TGCGCCAGCAGCCAGGGCCCGGCGGCCTATGGCTACACCTTC.

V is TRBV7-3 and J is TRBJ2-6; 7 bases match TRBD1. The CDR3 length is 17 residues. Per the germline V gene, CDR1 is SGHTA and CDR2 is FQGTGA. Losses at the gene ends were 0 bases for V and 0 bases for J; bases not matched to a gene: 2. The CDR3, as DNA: TGTGCCAGCAGCTTAACGGGACAGAACTCTGGGGCCAACGTCCTGACTTTC. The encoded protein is CASSLTGQNSGANVLTF.

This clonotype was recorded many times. The CDR3 DNA is TGCGCCAGCAGCTTGGGAGAGCCAAATGGCTACACCTTC. It specifies CASSLGEPNGYTF. V usage is TRBV5-1 and J usage is TRBJ1-2, with D hard to call. The CDR3 totals 13 residues. V lost 0 bases and J lost 6, with 9 bases in between. Germline-derived CDR1 and CDR2 are SGHRS and YFSETQ.

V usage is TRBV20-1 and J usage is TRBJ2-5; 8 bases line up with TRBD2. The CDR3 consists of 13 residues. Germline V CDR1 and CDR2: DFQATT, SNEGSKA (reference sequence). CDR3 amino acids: CRASIAGRETQYF. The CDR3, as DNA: TGCAGAGCCTCCATAGCGGGAAGAGAGACCCAGTACTTC.

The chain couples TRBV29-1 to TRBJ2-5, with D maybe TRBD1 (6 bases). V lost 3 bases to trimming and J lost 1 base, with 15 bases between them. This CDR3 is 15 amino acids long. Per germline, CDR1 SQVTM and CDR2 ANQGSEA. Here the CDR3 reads CSVEGAPGSQETQYF. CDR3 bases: TGCAGCGTTGAGGGGGCGCCAGGAAGCCAAGAGACCCAGTACTTC. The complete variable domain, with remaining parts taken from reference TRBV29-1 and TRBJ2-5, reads SAVISQKPSRDICQRGTSLTIQCQVDSQVTMMFWYRQQPGQSLTLIATANQGSEATYESGFVIDKFPISRPNLTFSTLTVSNMSPEDSSIYLCSVEGAPGSQETQYFGPGTRLLVL.

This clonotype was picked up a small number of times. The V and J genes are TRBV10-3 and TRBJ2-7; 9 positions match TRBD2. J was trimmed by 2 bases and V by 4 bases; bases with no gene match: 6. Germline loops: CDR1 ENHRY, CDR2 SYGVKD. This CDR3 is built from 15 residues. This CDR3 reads CAISVGLAETYEQYF. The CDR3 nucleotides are TGTGCCATCAGTGTGGGACTAGCCGAGACCTACGAGCAGTACTTC.

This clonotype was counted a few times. The CDR3, as DNA: TGTGCCAGCAGCCCACCGGGTGCCCTTCCCGGCTACACCTTC. It is translated as CASSPPGALPGYTF. The chain couples TRBV28 to TRBJ1-2; D unresolved. The CDR3 contains 14 residues. Germline V gene lookup returns CDR1 MDHEN and CDR2 SYDVKM. Trimming left V 6 bases short and J 8 bases short, with 19 bases between.

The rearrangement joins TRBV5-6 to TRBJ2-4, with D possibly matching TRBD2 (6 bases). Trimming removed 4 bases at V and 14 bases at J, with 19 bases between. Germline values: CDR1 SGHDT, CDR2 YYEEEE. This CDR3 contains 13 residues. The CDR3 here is CASSRGLESYEYF. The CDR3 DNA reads TGTGCCAGCAGCCGGGGACTGGAATCGTACGAGTACTTC.

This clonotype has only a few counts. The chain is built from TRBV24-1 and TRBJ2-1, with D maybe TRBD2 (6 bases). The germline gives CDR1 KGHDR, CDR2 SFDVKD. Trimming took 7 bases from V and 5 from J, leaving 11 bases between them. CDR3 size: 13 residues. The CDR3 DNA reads TGTGCCACCAGACCGGGACTTAACAATGAGCAGTTCTTC. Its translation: CATRPGLNNEQFF.

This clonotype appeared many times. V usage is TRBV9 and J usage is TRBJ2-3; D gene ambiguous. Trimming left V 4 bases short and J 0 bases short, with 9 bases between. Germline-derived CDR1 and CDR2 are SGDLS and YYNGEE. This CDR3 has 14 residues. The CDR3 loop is CASSPILSTDTQYF. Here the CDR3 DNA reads TGTGCCAGCAGCCCTATACTTAGCACAGATACGCAGTATTTT.

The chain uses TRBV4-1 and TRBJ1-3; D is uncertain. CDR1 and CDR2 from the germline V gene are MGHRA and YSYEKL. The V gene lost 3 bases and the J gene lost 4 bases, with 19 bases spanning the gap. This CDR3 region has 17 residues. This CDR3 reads CASSHGGRDPTGNTIYF. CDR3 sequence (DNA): TGCGCCAGCAGCCATGGAGGGCGCGACCCCACGGGAAACACCATATATTTT.

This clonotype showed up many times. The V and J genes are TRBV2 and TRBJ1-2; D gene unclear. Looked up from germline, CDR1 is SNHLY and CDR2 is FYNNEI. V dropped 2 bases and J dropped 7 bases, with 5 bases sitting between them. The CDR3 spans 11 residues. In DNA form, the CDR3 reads TGTGCCAGCAGTGAAAATGTTGGCTACACCTTC. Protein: CASSENVGYTF.

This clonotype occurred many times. This CDR3 is CASSFEEYTDTQYF. CDR3 sequence (DNA): TGCGCCAGCAGCTTTGAGGAATACACAGATACGCAGTATTTT. The chain carries TRBV5-1 and TRBJ2-3; D remains ambiguous. Trimming pared 2 bases from V and 2 bases from J, leaving 9 bases between. The length of the CDR3 is 14 residues. Per germline, CDR1 SGHRS and CDR2 YFSETQ.

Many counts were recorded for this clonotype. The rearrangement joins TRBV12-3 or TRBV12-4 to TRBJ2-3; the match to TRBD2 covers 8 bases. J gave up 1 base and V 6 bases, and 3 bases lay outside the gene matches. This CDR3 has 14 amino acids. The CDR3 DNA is TGTGCCAGCAGCCCGACTAGCGGCACAGATACGCAGTATTTT. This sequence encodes CASSPTSGTDTQYF.

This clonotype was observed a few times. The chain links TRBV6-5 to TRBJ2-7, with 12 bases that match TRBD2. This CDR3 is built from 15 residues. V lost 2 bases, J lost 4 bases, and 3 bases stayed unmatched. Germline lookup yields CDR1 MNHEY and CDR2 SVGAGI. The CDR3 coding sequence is TGTGCCAGCAGTTACGACGGACTAGCGGGGTACGAGCAGTACTTC. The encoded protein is CASSYDGLAGYEQYF.

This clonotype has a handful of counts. CDR3 bases: TGTGCCAGCAGTCTTCGGACTAGCGGGATAGATACGCAGTATTTT. This codes for CASSLRTSGIDTQYF. The chain recombines TRBV2 with TRBJ2-3, with 12 bases aligning to TRBD2. Germline CDR1 reads SNHLY; CDR2 reads FYNNEI. Trimming at V came to 5 bases and at J to 5 bases, leaving 5 bases not matched to a gene. There are 15 residues in the CDR3.

CDR3 loop: CSAQGLAPNEQFF. In DNA, the CDR3 is TGCAGTGCACAGGGACTAGCCCCTAATGAGCAGTTCTTC. V gene TRBV20-1 combines with J gene TRBJ2-1; 9 bases are a match to TRBD2. The V gene end was trimmed by 6 bases and the J gene end by 7 bases; junction bases not matched to a gene: 7. This CDR3 is built from 13 residues. Germline assignment: CDR1 DFQATT and CDR2 SNEGSKA (reference sequence).

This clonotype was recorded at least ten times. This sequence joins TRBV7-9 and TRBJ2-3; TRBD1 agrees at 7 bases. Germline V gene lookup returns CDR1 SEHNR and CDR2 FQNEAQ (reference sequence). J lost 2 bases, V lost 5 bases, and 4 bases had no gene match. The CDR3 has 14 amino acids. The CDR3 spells CASSRDSPTDTQYF. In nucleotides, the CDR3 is TGTGCCAGCAGCAGGGACAGCCCCACAGATACGCAGTATTTT. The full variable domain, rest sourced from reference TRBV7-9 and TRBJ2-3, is DTGVSQNPRHKITKRGQNVTFRCDPISEHNRLYWYRQTLGQGPEFLTYFQNEAQLEKSRLLSDRFSAERPKGSFSTLEIQRTEQGDSAMYLCASSRDSPTDTQYFGPGTRLTVL.

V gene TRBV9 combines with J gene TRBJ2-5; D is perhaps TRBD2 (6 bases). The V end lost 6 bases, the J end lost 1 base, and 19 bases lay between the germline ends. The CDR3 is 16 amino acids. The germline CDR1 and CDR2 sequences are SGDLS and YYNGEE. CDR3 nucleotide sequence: TGTGCCAGCACCGTTACGGGCCTGGGGGGCCAAGAGACCCAGTACTTC. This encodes CASTVTGLGGQETQYF.

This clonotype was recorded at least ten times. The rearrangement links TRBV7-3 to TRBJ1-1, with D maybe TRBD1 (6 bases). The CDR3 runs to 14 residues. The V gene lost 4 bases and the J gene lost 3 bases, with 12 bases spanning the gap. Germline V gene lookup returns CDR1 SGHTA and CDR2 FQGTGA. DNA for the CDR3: TGTGCCAGCAGCTCCTCAGGGGTCGACACTGAAGCTTTCTTT. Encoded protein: CASSSSGVDTEAFF.

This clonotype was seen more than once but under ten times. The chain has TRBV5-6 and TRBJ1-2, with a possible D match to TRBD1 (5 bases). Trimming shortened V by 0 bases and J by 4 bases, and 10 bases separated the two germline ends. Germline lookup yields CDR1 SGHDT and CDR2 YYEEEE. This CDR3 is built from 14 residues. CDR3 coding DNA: TGTGCCAGCAGCTTGGACAGGAGTATCTATGGCTACACCTTC. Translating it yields CASSLDRSIYGYTF.